The 14 T cell receptor beta chains below were found in one sample sequenced in a study of tumor and adjacent non-tumor tissue in lung cancer. No cell sorting was done before RNA was extracted from the tissue. Three rounds of nested PCR, following a modified ARM-PCR protocol, produced the TCRbeta library. TCRdb redid the calling of the multiplex PCR reads with MiXCR, one entry per CDR3 protein. The data contain approximately 130,000 distinct CDR3 sequences, 60% to 70% of them singletons. Sequenced: lung tumor tissue. The receptors come from a man younger than 40 with non-small cell lung cancer.

A word on this clonotype: A much larger clone differs from this one at a single base, so this may be a read error. The chain recombines TRBV6-6 with TRBJ2-3, with D unresolved. The J call may be mistaken, given a closer DNA end match to TRBJ1-5. The germline gives CDR1 MNHNY, CDR2 SVGAGI (reference sequence). The CDR3 loop spans 15 amino acids. CDR3: CASSYSRRSTDTQHF. Here the CDR3 DNA reads TGTGCCAGCAGTTACTCAAGAAGGTCCACAGATACGCAGCATTTT.

This clonotype came up a few times. The rearrangement joins TRBV20-1 to TRBJ2-7, with TRBD1 matching over 10 bases. Trimming cost V 7 bases and J 4 bases; bases outside gene matches: 10. CDR3 length: 14 residues. Germline V CDR1 and CDR2: DFQATT, SNEGSKA (reference sequence). The CDR3 DNA is TGCAGTGGTATAACTGGGACAGGGGATTACGAGCAGTACTTC. Protein: CSGITGTGDYEQYF.

In the case of this clonotype: The junction and the germline gene differ at one end; a read error may be behind it. The gene calls are TRBV5-1 and TRBJ2-5, with D maybe TRBD1 (5 bases). Germline CDR1 is SGHRS and CDR2 is YFSETQ. The CDR3 covers 15 residues. The DNA for the CDR3 is TGCACCAGCAGCTTTTGGCAGGGTATCTTGGAGACCCAGTACTTC. It yields the protein CTSSFWQGILETQYF.

V gene TRBV11-2 combines with J gene TRBJ1-1; D gene unclear. The CDR3 extends over 12 amino acids. Trimming left V 8 bases short and J 3 bases short, with 10 bases between. Germline CDR1 is SGHAT and CDR2 is FQNNGV. The CDR3 here is CASEGMDTEAFF. In DNA form, the CDR3 reads TGTGCCAGCGAGGGTATGGACACTGAAGCTTTCTTT.

Concerning this clonotype itself: A much bigger clone sits one base away, suggesting this may be a read error. As DNA, the CDR3 is TGTGCCAGCACTTACGGGACAGCAACCTACGAGCAGTACTTC. Its protein product is CASTYGTATYEQYF. V and J are TRBV6-5 and TRBJ2-7, with 7 bases fitting TRBD1. Germline loops: CDR1 MNHEY, CDR2 SVGAGI. This CDR3 has 14 residues.

There are a few counts of this clonotype. A much bigger clone sits one base away, suggesting this may be a read error. The V and J genes are TRBV13 and TRBJ2-4; 8 bases agree with TRBD1. Germline V gives CDR1 PRHDT, CDR2 FYEKMQ (reference sequence). The CDR3 extends over 15 amino acids. The CDR3 sequence: CASSFDRGTKHIQYF. The CDR3 nucleotides read TGTGCCAGCAGCTTCGACAGGGGCACCAAACACATTCAGTACTTC.

Points on this clonotype: Just one base apart from a much larger clone, this may be a read error. The missing conserved phenylalanine or tryptophan at the end of this CDR3 makes a read error likely. The chain links TRBV4-1 to TRBJ2-7; TRBD2 matches 8 bases. Per the germline V gene, CDR1 is MGHRA and CDR2 is YSYEKL. This CDR3 contains 15 residues. Trimming at V came to 1 base and at J to 6 bases, leaving 8 bases not matched to a gene. This CDR3 reads CASSQAPGLGFEQYI. DNA of the CDR3: TGCGCCAGCAGCCAAGCTCCGGGACTAGGGTTCGAGCAGTACATC.

This clonotype was seen at least ten times. The chain links TRBV6-2 or TRBV6-3 to TRBJ2-3, with TRBD1 matching over 10 bases. V gave up 6 bases and J gave up 3 bases; unmatched junction bases: 6. The CDR3 is 15 amino acids. Germline V gene sequence: CDR1 MNHEY, CDR2 SVGEGT. CDR3 amino acids: CASRAGTGETDTQYF. CDR3 nucleotide sequence: TGTGCCAGCAGAGCCGGGACAGGGGAAACAGATACGCAGTATTTT.

In regard to this clonotype: A read error may explain this, as a much larger clone is one base away. CDR3 protein: CSARVGRESYNEQFF. The CDR3 DNA is TGCAGTGCTAGAGTAGGCCGAGAGTCGTACAATGAGCAGTTCTTC. The rearrangement uses TRBV20-1 and TRBJ2-1, with no clear D. V dropped 1 base and J dropped 4 bases, with 14 bases sitting between them. CDR1 and CDR2 (germline): DFQATT, SNEGSKA (reference sequence). The CDR3 is 15 amino acids.

The chain combines TRBV20-1 with TRBJ2-2, with 9 bases matching TRBD2. The CDR3 is made up of 16 amino acids. The trim removed 7 bases at V and 8 bases at J, leaving 17 bases unmatched. Per the germline V gene, CDR1 is DFQATT and CDR2 is SNEGSKA (reference sequence). In DNA form, the CDR3 reads TGCAGTGTCCTCAGCCGTCTAGCGGGGCGGGCGGGGGAGCTGTTTTTT. Translation gives CSVLSRLAGRAGELFF.

For this clonotype: At one of its ends the junction is not consistent with the germline gene, which may arise from a read error. This rearrangement joins TRBV11-2 to TRBJ2-7; maybe TRBD2 (5 bases). The DNA end favors TRBJ2-1, so the J call may be wrong. Looked up from germline, CDR1 is SGHAT and CDR2 is FQNNGV. CDR3 size: 14 residues. The DNA for the CDR3 is TGTGCCAGTAGCTTGAGTCGGGATACCTACGAGCAGTTCTTC. Amino acid sequence: CASSLSRDTYEQFF.

V is TRBV4-1 and J is TRBJ2-1; 7 bases are shared with TRBD2. The CDR3 extends over 16 amino acids. Looked up from germline, CDR1 is MGHRA and CDR2 is YSYEKL. V lost 1 base, J lost 6 bases, and 9 bases stayed unmatched. The CDR3 region is CASSQVSWEGVNEQFF. In DNA form, the CDR3 reads TGCGCCAGCAGCCAAGTCTCGTGGGAGGGCGTCAATGAGCAGTTCTTC.

This clonotype has a handful of counts. This sequence may be a read error, since a much larger clone differs from it by one base. The chain carries TRBV20-1 and TRBJ2-1; possible D gene TRBD1, 6 bases. This CDR3 region has 11 residues. Germline-derived CDR1 and CDR2 are DFQATT and SNEGSKA (reference sequence). V lost 7 bases and J 14 bases, leaving 18 bases between the germline ends. The chain's CDR3 is CSVVQGSREFF. The CDR3 coding sequence is TGCAGTGTGGTACAGGGATCGCGAGAGTTCTTC.

Concerning this clonotype: Given a much more abundant clone one base away, this may be a read error. The gene calls are TRBV20-1 and TRBJ1-1; no clear D gene. From germline, CDR1 is DFQATT and CDR2 SNEGSKA (reference sequence). The CDR3 is 16 amino acids. In DNA, the CDR3 is TGCAGTACTAGAATCCGAGGTGAGAGAGGGAACACTGAAGCTTTCTTT. Amino acids: CSTRIRGERGNTEAFF.